This is a list of T cell receptor beta chains from one sample in a study of control samples from healthy donors and cancer patients. Sequencing was performed with immunoSEQ multiplex PCR; in TCRdb, only in-frame clones are kept and a portion is missing. The table has roughly 140,000 clones, over 85% seen once. The material sequenced was blood. The receptors here all came from a man aged 50 or older in good health. Both conserved end residues are part of each CDR3. Expanded clones are given a class, and other clones once, few, many or no size at all.

>TRBV28|NA|TRBJ2-6
CASIATGLPSSGANVLTF
>TRBV3-1/TRBV3-2|NA|TRBJ2-1
CASSQVETSSDEQFF
>TRBV4-1|NA|TRBJ2-1
CASSQERTSGRGHEQFF
>TRBV28|NA|TRBJ2-4
CASSLVGGDAKNIQYF
>TRBV5-1|NA|TRBJ2-7
CASSFGDRDVYEQYF
>TRBV28|NA|TRBJ2-5
CASSSIGTGQQETQYF
>TRBV11-2|NA|TRBJ2-5
CASSPSVKRGPQETQYF
>TRBV19|NA|TRBJ2-5
CASNPPGQASETQYF
>TRBV5-6|NA|TRBJ2-5
CASSLEGQETQYF
>TRBV19|NA|TRBJ2-5
CASRRQGEETQYF
>TRBV28|NA|TRBJ2-1
CASRLGTWNYNEQFF
>TRBV2|NA|TRBJ1-6
CASSEDRRNSPLHF
>TRBV18|NA|TRBJ2-1
CASSPAGYSSYNEQFF
>TRBV28|NA|TRBJ1-2
CASSATGYTF
>TRBV25-1|NA|TRBJ1-5
CASSDGSGGRNQPQHF
>TRBV18|once|TRBJ1-1
CASSQTGILPEAFF
>TRBV27|NA|TRBJ2-6
CASSLRGVPNFSGANVLTF